The clone carrying this T cell receptor (beta chain) has ten or more counts. TCRdb called the 5' RACE reads again in MiXCR, with one record for every CDR3 protein. The table lists 65,000 to 85,000 distinct CDR3 sequences, 15% to 19% of them singletons. This sample stems from a study of early T cells in non-severe SARS-CoV-2 infection. The CDR3 consists of 14 residues. Germline CDR1 and CDR2: SGHRS and YFSETQ. V was pared by 4 bases and J by 4 bases, with 14 bases between. This TCR was recovered from an adult who was a healthcare worker with PCR-confirmed SARS-CoV-2 infection or an uninfected control (not recorded which). Sequenced input: whole blood. The chain combines TRBV5-1 with TRBJ2-5; D might be TRBD2 (6 bases). CDR3 nucleotide sequence: TGCGCCAGCAGCCCTGGTGGGGGAGGAGAGACCCAGTACTTC. Protein sequence: CASSPGGGGETQYF.